A selection of T cell receptor beta chains follows, all from one sample in a study of T cell responses to AZD1222 COVID-19 vaccine. Measured with immunoSEQ multiplex PCR; TCRdb has only the in-frame clones, and not every one. This table has about 180,000 clones, around 93% appearing once. The sample consisted of peripheral blood, taken on day 0 of AZD1222 vaccination. The receptors derive from an adult in good health. Each CDR3 is given with its conserved first and last residue. The order of the fields is V gene, J gene, CDR3 protein.

V: TRBV6-6
J: TRBJ1-4
CDR3: CASSYEQGGDEKLFF

V: TRBV2
J: TRBJ1-5
CDR3: CASSEDRGHSQPQHF

V: TRBV19
J: TRBJ1-1
CDR3: CASESGGMNTEAFF

V: TRBV5-6
J: TRBJ2-7
CDR3: CASSFRTSVPYEQYF

V: TRBV10-3
J: TRBJ2-2
CDR3: CAISESRLAGGELFF

V: TRBV15
J: TRBJ1-6
CDR3: CATSREDSALHF

V: TRBV3-1/TRBV3-2
J: TRBJ2-5
CDR3: CASSHSVRQETQYF

V: TRBV30
J: TRBJ2-7
CDR3: CAGGLAGVSYEQYF

V: TRBV3-1/TRBV3-2
J: TRBJ1-2
CDR3: CASSQSPQGAGNYGYTF

V: TRBV9
J: TRBJ1-1
CDR3: CASSTPPGQGMNTEAFF

V: TRBV5-4
J: TRBJ1-6
CDR3: CASSTRTANNSPLHF

V: TRBV7-9
J: TRBJ2-1
CDR3: CASSLGLVQDYNEQFF

V: TRBV9
J: TRBJ2-1
CDR3: CASSPRGGEQFF

V: TRBV15
J: TRBJ1-3
CDR3: CATSRGEPGNTIYF

V: TRBV30
J: TRBJ1-4
CDR3: CAFSFGRREKLFF

V: TRBV19
J: TRBJ2-2
CDR3: CASSPVGNFLRELFF

V: TRBV6-5
J: TRBJ1-2
CDR3: CASSYSEGGGDGYTF

V: TRBV6-2/TRBV6-3
J: TRBJ1-5
CDR3: CASSYGGGGSNQPQHF

V: TRBV5-1
J: TRBJ1-1
CDR3: CASSSGDVETEAFF

V: TRBV28
J: TRBJ1-1
CDR3: CASSLPGQLNTEAFF

V: TRBV28
J: TRBJ1-2
CDR3: CASRFLGTGENGYTF

V: TRBV12-3/TRBV12-4
J: TRBJ1-5
CDR3: CASKGRSNQPQHF

V: TRBV14
J: TRBJ1-1
CDR3: CASSQVSENTEAFF

V: TRBV5-1
J: TRBJ2-2
CDR3: CASSLEGQANTGELFF

V: TRBV6-4
J: TRBJ2-1
CDR3: CASSEALDLSYNEQFF

V: TRBV6-1
J: TRBJ1-2
CDR3: CASSEPGRAGYTF

V: TRBV7-2
J: TRBJ1-1
CDR3: CASSGQVITEAFF

V: TRBV5-1
J: TRBJ2-7
CDR3: CASSLGDGLTYEQYF

V: TRBV9
J: TRBJ1-1
CDR3: CASSVDSNTEAFF

V: TRBV7-8
J: TRBJ1-2
CDR3: CASSLGDNPYGYTF

V: TRBV19
J: TRBJ2-7
CDR3: CASSFGQGDEQYF

V: TRBV19
J: TRBJ1-2
CDR3: CASSTRRDPGGYTF

V: TRBV5-1
J: TRBJ2-7
CDR3: CASSFGFWADSYEQYF

V: TRBV6-5
J: TRBJ1-4
CDR3: CASRNRYNEKLFF

V: TRBV19
J: TRBJ2-3
CDR3: CASSTGNTDTQYF

V: TRBV3-1/TRBV3-2
J: TRBJ1-2
CDR3: CASSIKNRGGYTF

V: TRBV30
J: TRBJ2-5
CDR3: CAWSGGGKETQYF

V: TRBV10-2
J: TRBJ1-2
CDR3: CASSELQSYGYTF

V: TRBV6-5
J: TRBJ1-3
CDR3: CAVTFLAVSGNTIYF

V: TRBV11-2
J: TRBJ1-2
CDR3: CASSPGWDRGGYTF

V: TRBV7-3
J: TRBJ1-5
CDR3: CASSRDGPSNQPQHF